The entry below gives a single TCR beta chain sequence along with its context. Its cognate antigen is unknown. This specimen belongs to a study of cytomegalovirus exposure and HLA in healthy donors. PCR amplification relied on 60 Vbeta primers (plus 13 Jbeta primers). This table comes from immunoSEQ multiplex PCR, and its TCRdb copy is limited to in-frame clones, with some not included. Here the sample spans about 110,000 clones, 70% to 85% being singletons. The study, taken as a whole, reports: High specificity and sensitivity for cytomegalovirus status were reported for the classifier.

The sequenced material came from PBMCs. This TCR derives from a man aged 30 to 45 in good health and CMV-seropositive.

CDR3 residues: CASSLRQGFNYEQYF. The CDR3 DNA follows: TGCGCCAGCAGTCTCAGACAGGGCTTTAACTACGAGCAGTACTTC. V usage is TRBV4-1 and J usage is TRBJ2-7; 7 nucleotides match TRBD1. The CDR3 is 15 amino acids. CDR1 is MGHRA and CDR2 is YSYEKL in the germline V gene. Trimming removed 6 bases from V and 3 bases from J; junction bases left unmatched: 11.